These T cell receptor beta chains were read from a single sample in a study of cytomegalovirus exposure and HLA in healthy donors. Profiling relied on immunoSEQ multiplex PCR, and the TCRdb table lists in-frame clones only, not all of them. With roughly 200,000 clones in the sample, the ten largest clones hold 6.5%. Sequences were obtained from PBMCs. Receptors originate from a man in his thirties or forties in good health and CMV-seronegative. Both conserved end residues are part of each CDR3. A D gene is named only where the DNA matches it firmly.

TRBV5-6	NA	18	TRBJ2-3	TGTGCCAGCAGCCAATCCCTGCTCCCGGGACAAATCACAGATACGCAGTATTTT	CASSQSLLPGQITDTQYF
TRBV18	NA	14	TRBJ2-7	TGTGCCAGCTCACCACCAAGCGGCCCCTACGAGCAGTACTTC	CASSPPSGPYEQYF
TRBV6-5	NA	14	TRBJ1-5	TGTGCCAGCAGTTACGGGTTCGGGGAGGGGCCCCAGCATTTT	CASSYGFGEGPQHF
TRBV18	NA	16	TRBJ1-3	TGTGCCAGCTCACCACAGGTTGAGGGATCTGGAAACACCATATATTTT	CASSPQVEGSGNTIYF
TRBV6-5	TRBD1	15	TRBJ1-5	TGTGCCAGCAGTCTCGGGACAGTAATTAATCAGCCCCAGCATTTT	CASSLGTVINQPQHF
TRBV14	TRBD2	15	TRBJ2-1	TGTGCCAGCAGCCCTAGCGGGAGAGAATACAATGAGCAGTTCTTC	CASSPSGREYNEQFF
TRBV28	NA	13	TRBJ2-7	TGTGCCAGCAGCCTCCCGGGACGGGGGGAGCAGTACTTC	CASSLPGRGEQYF
TRBV28	TRBD1	17	TRBJ2-3	TGTGCCAGCCTCCACCCTCCGGGACAGGGAGGCACAGATACGCAGTATTTT	CASLHPPGQGGTDTQYF
TRBV14	NA	12	TRBJ1-1	TGTGCCAGCAGCCCCTACAGAACTGAAGCTTTCTTT	CASSPYRTEAFF
TRBV4-2	NA	15	TRBJ2-7	TGTGCCAGCAGCCAACCCATTGACTACTCCTACGAGCAGTACTTC	CASSQPIDYSYEQYF
TRBV5-1	TRBD1	14	TRBJ2-1	TGCGCCAGCAGTTGGGACAGGGTAAACAATGAGCAGTTCTTC	CASSWDRVNNEQFF